This entry lists 5 T cell receptor beta chains sequenced from one sample in a study of T cell changes during pregnancy in multiple sclerosis. Using immunoSEQ multiplex PCR, the repertoire was profiled, and TCRdb retains in-frame clones only, with some absent. The sample carries about 59,000 clones, less than 95% recorded once. The sample was peripheral blood, taken in the third trimester of pregnancy. These receptors originate from a female donor in good health, enrolled as a control in a pregnancy study.

This clone is a singleton in its sample. In DNA form, the CDR3 reads TGCAGTGCAATTGGGAGACATGGCTACACCTTC. It yields the protein CSAIGRHGYTF. J is TRBJ1-2 and V is TRBV20-1; no clear D gene. V gave up 6 bases and J gave up 6 bases, with 11 bases separating them. There are 11 residues in the CDR3. Germline V CDR1 and CDR2: DFQATT, SNEGSKA (reference sequence).

The gene calls are TRBV19 and TRBJ1-3; tentative D call: TRBD1 (5 bases). The CDR3 is 15 residues long. Trimming stripped 5 bases from V and 0 bases from J, with 11 bases between. Germline V gene lookup returns CDR1 LNHDA and CDR2 SQIVND (reference sequence). Here the CDR3 reads CASSETDSSGNTIYF. The CDR3 DNA is TGTGCCAGTAGTGAGACCGACAGCTCTGGAAACACCATATATTTT. Full variable domain (remainder filled in from reference TRBV19 and TRBJ1-3): DGGITQSPKYLFRKEGQNVTLSCEQNLNHDAMYWYRQDPGQGLRLIYYSQIVNDFQKGDIAEGYSVSREKKESFPLTVTSAQKNPTAFYLCASSETDSSGNTIYFGEGSWLTVV.

The chain carries TRBV7-8 and TRBJ2-3; D possibly corresponds to TRBD2 (6 bases). Germline V lookup: CDR1 SGHVS, CDR2 FQNEAQ. CDR3 size: 18 residues. The V end lost 5 bases, the J end lost 0 bases, and 21 bases lay between the germline ends. The CDR3 bases are TGTGCCAGCAGCCCAACTAGGGACTCCAGAACTAGCACAGATACGCAGTATTTT. This encodes CASSPTRDSRTSTDTQYF.

DNA of the CDR3: TGCGCCAGCAGCCCCTGGGGCGGTCGCGAGCAGTTCTTC. Its translation: CASSPWGGREQFF. This chain uses TRBV5-1 with TRBJ2-1; TRBD1 is a possible D gene (5 bases). This CDR3 contains 13 residues. V was trimmed by 4 bases and J by 10 bases, leaving 15 bases between them. CDR1 and CDR2 (germline): SGHRS, YFSETQ.

In its sample, this clone was seen many times. The chain couples TRBV11-3 to TRBJ2-7; no clear D. The CDR3 extends over 13 amino acids. Germline V gene lookup returns CDR1 SGHNT and CDR2 YENEEA. Between the trimmed V and J ends, which lost 3 bases and 0 bases, there was a span of 6 bases. The CDR3 protein is CASSFTASYEQYF. CDR3 nucleotide sequence: TGTGCCAGCAGCTTTACAGCCTCCTACGAGCAGTACTTC.